Following are 19 T cell receptor beta chains from one sample sequenced in a study of molecular identifiers for immune sequencing clone quantification. TCRdb re-called the PCR reads with MiXCR, one entry per CDR3 protein. The data show some 320,000 distinct CDR3 sequences, roughly 24% seen once. The sequencing sample was made of naive CD8+ T cells from blood, with Jurkat cell RNA spiked in. The subset is: FACS-sorted CD8+CD4-CCR7+CD45RA+ naive T cells. The receptors were gathered from a human donor in good health. Some libraries in this study had Jurkat cell RNA spiked in.

This clonotype has a count of ten or more. The genes are TRBV5-1 and TRBJ2-3, with 9 positions matching TRBD1. CDR3 size: 16 residues. V trimming: 2 bases; J trimming: 0 bases; junction bases outside the gene matches: 4. Germline values: CDR1 SGHRS, CDR2 YFSETQ. The CDR3 spells CASSFGQGTSTDTQYF. The DNA for the CDR3 is TGCGCCAGCAGCTTCGGACAGGGGACTAGCACAGATACGCAGTATTTT.

Worth noting for this clonotype: This may come from a read error, since a much larger clone is one base off. V usage is TRBV28 and J usage is TRBJ1-5; D possibly corresponds to TRBD1 (6 bases). In germline, CDR1 is MDHEN, CDR2 SYDVKM. The length of the CDR3 is 13 residues. Deletions cut 6 bases from V and 3 bases from J, with 9 bases between. CDR3 region: CASSRGHNQPQHF. The CDR3 DNA reads TGTGCCAGCAGCCGGGGACACAATCAGCCCCAGCATTTT.

This clonotype was recorded only once. This may come from a read error, since a much larger clone is one base off. CDR3 region: CASSLTGAYNEQSF. The CDR3 bases are TGTGCCAGCAGCTTAACAGGTGCCTACAATGAGCAGTCCTTC. This chain joins TRBV7-6 and TRBJ2-1; possible D gene TRBD1, 5 bases. CDR1 is SGHVS and CDR2 is FNYEAQ in the germline V gene. The CDR3 has 14 residues.

The chain combines TRBV19 with TRBJ2-7; TRBD1 matches 8 bases. Germline-derived CDR1 and CDR2 are LNHDA and SQIVND (reference sequence). The CDR3 has 13 residues. V lost 1 base, J lost 7 bases, and 3 bases stayed unmatched. The DNA of the CDR3 is TGTGCCAGTAGTATAGCAGGGGGCGTTGAGCAGTACTTC. Residues: CASSIAGGVEQYF.

A word on this clonotype: This clone may be a read error of a much larger clone one base away. The V and J genes are TRBV5-1 and TRBJ1-2; 9 bases agree with TRBD1. CDR3 size: 17 residues. Germline CDR1 reads SGHRS; CDR2 reads YFSETQ. J gave up 5 bases and V 8 bases, and 19 bases lay outside the gene matches. In DNA form, the CDR3 reads TGCGCCAGTACGTGGCGTCCGACAGGGGGTTTCTCTTATGGCTACACCTTC. Its translation is CASTWRPTGGFSYGYTF.

Comment on this clonotype: A read error may be the cause here, since a much bigger clone is one base away. The genes are TRBV4-2 and TRBJ1-2; D is uncertain. The germline V gene has CDR1 LGHNA and CDR2 YNFKEQ. This CDR3 contains 18 residues. Trimming removed 0 bases from V and 7 bases from J, with 24 bases in between. The CDR3 is CASSQDLGGRPSLLGYTF. CDR3 sequence (DNA): TGTGCCAGCAGCCAAGATCTTGGTGGCCGCCCATCCCTCCTTGGCTACACCTTC.

As DNA, the CDR3 is TGCGCCAGCAGCCAAGACGCCAGAAGCACAGATACGCAGTATTTT. Protein product: CASSQDARSTDTQYF. V is TRBV4-3 and J is TRBJ2-3; D gene unclear. CDR1 and CDR2 (germline): LGHNA, YSLEER. Trimming stripped 0 bases from V and 0 bases from J, with 7 bases between. The CDR3 has 15 amino acids.

A few counts support this clonotype. The chain joins TRBV20-1 to TRBJ2-5; 9 bases map to TRBD2. Unmatched junction bases numbered 4, after V lost 0 bases and J lost 2 bases. The V gene's germline CDR1 is DFQATT and CDR2 SNEGSKA (reference sequence). The CDR3 totals 15 residues. The CDR3 nucleotides are TGCAGTGCTAGAGATCTAGCGGGGATACAAGAGACCCAGTACTTC. It translates to CSARDLAGIQETQYF.

Details on this clonotype: Given a much more abundant clone one base away, this may be a read error. J is TRBJ2-7 and V is TRBV28; TRBD2 aligns across 8 bases. CDR3 length equals 14 residues. Germline assignment: CDR1 MDHEN and CDR2 SYDVKM. After removal of 6 bases from V and 6 bases from J, the junction contained 10 bases not matched to a gene. The CDR3 region is CASRFRGGQGEQYF. Here the CDR3 DNA reads TGTGCCAGCAGGTTTCGGGGGGGTCAGGGCGAGCAGTACTTC.

The rearrangement links TRBV5-3 to TRBJ2-3, with 10 bases that match TRBD2. TRBV5-3 is an ORF, and what it does is uncertain. Trimming took 8 bases from V and 10 from J; bases not matched to a gene: 25. The CDR3 runs to 18 residues. The CDR3: CASSPIGALAGVSDPQYF. The DNA for the CDR3 is TGTGCCAGCAGCCCGATAGGGGCCCTAGCGGGAGTTTCGGATCCGCAGTATTTT.

Points on this clonotype: At one end, the junction sequence differs from germline, possibly due to a read error. DNA for the CDR3: TGTGCCGGTAGTATACCAGCGGGGGTTAGAGACTTC. Protein sequence: CAGSIPAGVRDF. The V gene is TRBV19, the J gene TRBJ2-7, with 8 bases identical to TRBD2. Germline lookup yields CDR1 LNHDA and CDR2 SQIVND (reference sequence). This CDR3 is built from 12 residues.

V gene TRBV27 combines with J gene TRBJ2-1, with D tentatively TRBD1 (6 bases). The CDR3 spans 16 residues. CDR1 MNHEY and CDR2 SMNVEV come from the germline V gene (reference sequence). The V end lost 4 bases, the J end lost 3 bases, and 16 bases lay between the germline ends. The CDR3 is CASSSRGRGIYNEQFF. CDR3 DNA sequence: TGTGCCAGCAGTTCCCGGGGCAGGGGCATCTACAATGAGCAGTTCTTC.

This clonotype was detected a few times. The CDR3 loop reads CASSQDLNTQYF. CDR3 nucleotides: TGCGCCAGCAGCCAAGATTTAAATACGCAGTATTTT. The chain has TRBV4-3 and TRBJ2-3; D is unclear. Germline V gene sequence: CDR1 LGHNA, CDR2 YSLEER. The CDR3 is made up of 12 amino acids. Between the trimmed V and J ends, which lost 0 bases and 7 bases, there was a span of 5 bases.

The CDR3 DNA follows: TGTGCCAGCAGCTTGCTCCGGGGGGAAGGACACGAGCAGTACTTC. Translated, it gives CASSLLRGEGHEQYF. This chain links TRBV5-6 with TRBJ2-7, with 7 positions matching TRBD2. After removal of 1 base from V and 5 bases from J, the junction contained 9 bases not matched to a gene. The V gene's germline CDR1 is SGHDT and CDR2 YYEEEE. CDR3 length: 15 residues.

The gene calls are TRBV7-9 and TRBJ1-1; TRBD1 is a possible D gene (5 bases). This CDR3 is 15 amino acids long. V lost 0 bases to trimming and J lost 3 bases, with 11 bases between them. The V gene's germline CDR1 is SEHNR and CDR2 FQNEAQ (reference sequence). CDR3 sequence reads: CASSLAGSGDTEAFF. DNA for the CDR3: TGTGCCAGCAGCTTAGCGGGGTCGGGGGACACTGAAGCTTTCTTT.

As regards this clonotype: This may stem from a read error, because a much larger clone lies one nucleotide away. V usage is TRBV7-9 and J usage is TRBJ2-3; the D gene is possibly TRBD1 (7 bases). There are 15 residues in the CDR3. The V gene's germline CDR1 is SEHNR and CDR2 FQNEAQ (reference sequence). CDR3 sequence: CAGSSQGGSTDTQYF. The CDR3 nucleotides read TGTGCCGGCAGCTCCCAGGGGGGTTCCACAGATACGCAGTATTTT.

This clonotype was seen only a few times. The chain employs TRBV4-1 and TRBJ1-2; 9 bases align to TRBD1. The CDR3 length is 13 residues. Germline lookup yields CDR1 MGHRA and CDR2 YSYEKL. The trim removed 6 bases at V and 7 bases at J, leaving 6 bases unmatched. The chain's CDR3 is CASRTGGASGYTF. CDR3 DNA: TGCGCCAGCAGGACAGGGGGAGCGAGTGGCTACACCTTC.

This sequence joins TRBV3-1 and TRBJ1-2; TRBD1 matches 8 bases. This CDR3 region has 16 residues. CDR1 and CDR2 (germline): LGHDT, YNNKEL (reference sequence). Trimming removed 1 base from V and 9 bases from J; junction bases left unmatched: 13. The CDR3 DNA follows: TGTGCCAGCAGCCAAGCCACGGGACAGGCCTTTCCTAGCTACACCTTC. Its translation is CASSQATGQAFPSYTF.

Many counts were recorded for this clonotype. CDR3 sequence reads: CASSSTTSSETQYF. CDR3 DNA: TGTGCCAGCAGTTCTACGACTAGCTCGGAGACCCAGTACTTC. The gene calls are TRBV12-3 or TRBV12-4 and TRBJ2-5, with TRBD2 matching 7 bases. This CDR3 is built from 14 residues. V lost 4 bases, J lost 5 bases, and 7 bases stayed unmatched.